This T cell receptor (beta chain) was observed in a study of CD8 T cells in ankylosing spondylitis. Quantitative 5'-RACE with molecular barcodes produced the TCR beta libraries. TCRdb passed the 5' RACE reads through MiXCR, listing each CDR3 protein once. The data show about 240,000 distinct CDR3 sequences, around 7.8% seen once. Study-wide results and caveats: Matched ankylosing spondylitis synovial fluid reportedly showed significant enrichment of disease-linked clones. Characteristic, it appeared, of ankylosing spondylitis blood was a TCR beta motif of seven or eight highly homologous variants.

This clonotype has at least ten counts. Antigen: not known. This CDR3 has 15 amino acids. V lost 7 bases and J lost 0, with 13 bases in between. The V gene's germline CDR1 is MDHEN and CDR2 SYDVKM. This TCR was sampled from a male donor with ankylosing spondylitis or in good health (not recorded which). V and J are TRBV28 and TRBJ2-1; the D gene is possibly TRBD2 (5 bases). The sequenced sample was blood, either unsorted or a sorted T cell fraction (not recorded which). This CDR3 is CASNTRGSSYNEQFF. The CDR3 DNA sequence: TGTGCCAGCAACACACGAGGGAGCTCCTACAATGAGCAGTTCTTC.